These T cell receptor beta chains were read from a single sample in a study of T cell changes during pregnancy in multiple sclerosis. Assay used: immunoSEQ multiplex PCR; TCRdb lists only in-frame clones, some missing. The repertoire has tens of thousands of clones, 80% to 95% of them found once; the top ten carry roughly 3.7%. The specimen was CD8+ T cells from peripheral blood mononuclear cells, collected after pregnancy. Receptors were obtained from a female donor with multiple sclerosis, enrolled in a pregnancy study. CDR3s leave out the opening cysteine and the closing phenylalanine or tryptophan. A D gene is named only where the DNA matches it firmly.

j_call | v_call | d_call | cdr3_aa
TRBJ1-5 | TRBV10-2 | TRBD1 | ASRDRGSQYSNQPQH
TRBJ2-3 | TRBV6-5 | . | ASSSDWGRTDTQY
TRBJ1-5 | TRBV28 | . | ASNGVEISNQPQH
TRBJ2-1 | TRBV5-1 | . | ASSYEPTSYNEQF
TRBJ2-2 | TRBV7-9 | . | ASSLVVSGDTGELF
TRBJ2-5 | TRBV29-1 | . | SVETANQETQY
TRBJ2-5 | TRBV25-1 | . | ASSGQNGLETQY
TRBJ2-7 | TRBV9 | . | ASSPRRRDSPREQY
TRBJ1-1 | TRBV9 | . | ASSPGGEAF
TRBJ2-3 | TRBV19 | TRBD2 | ASSILAGDVDTQY
TRBJ2-1 | TRBV27 | TRBD2 | ASSSFSHSGLAGTYSYNEQF
TRBJ1-4 | TRBV9 | TRBD1 | ASSTGNRGSREKLF
TRBJ2-1 | TRBV7-9 | . | ASSTSRVLAGNEQF
TRBJ1-2 | TRBV5-4 | . | ASSLRSGTTYGYT
TRBJ1-4 | TRBV4-1 | . | ASSQVGVEWGNEKLF
TRBJ2-7 | TRBV7-8 | TRBD1 | ASSWSTGTGYPYEQY
TRBJ2-7 | TRBV20-1 | . | SARLTYEQY
TRBJ1-3 | TRBV4-2 | . | ASSQLTGTTLSGNTIY
TRBJ1-4 | TRBV2 | TRBD1 | ASSGTGNSPTNEKLF
TRBJ2-1 | TRBV18 | TRBD1 | ASSPPDRGWNEQF
TRBJ2-1 | TRBV4-1 | . | ASSQDGGGSSDEQF
TRBJ2-2 | TRBV9 | . | ASSPAGGTGELF
TRBJ1-4 | TRBV15 | . | ATSTQREDINEKLF
TRBJ1-2 | TRBV19 | TRBD1 | ATRGQGQNYGYT
TRBJ1-2 | TRBV27 | . | ASSLSESYGYT
TRBJ2-2 | TRBV7-9 | TRBD2 | ASSSTPGLAYTGELF
TRBJ1-1 | TRBV29-1 | . | SVAGENREIRHTEAF
TRBJ1-2 | TRBV4-3 | TRBD1 | ASSPGQGALGYGYT
TRBJ1-2 | TRBV2 | . | AILYGAGRVTNYGYT
TRBJ2-1 | TRBV7-3 | TRBD2 | ASSPTLGLAGAPGGNEQF
TRBJ1-4 | TRBV27 | . | ASSRGAGLKRNEKLF
TRBJ1-2 | TRBV6-5 | TRBD1 | ASSYSTGGFHGYT
TRBJ2-7 | TRBV5-5 | . | ASSSSLFYEQY
TRBJ2-3 | TRBV9 | TRBD2 | ASSVVAGERDTQY
TRBJ2-6 | TRBV2 | . | ASSAIGVPGANVLT
TRBJ2-1 | TRBV11-1 | . | ASSYDSLNEQF
TRBJ2-5 | TRBV5-5 | . | ASSLVYQETQY
TRBJ2-3 | TRBV7-2 | . | ASSLVGTSTDTQY
TRBJ2-3 | TRBV4-3 | . | ASSLTLDRTDTQY
TRBJ2-2 | TRBV29-1 | TRBD1 | SVDRGHSGELF
TRBJ2-3 | TRBV7-9 | . | ASSLGVGEEDTQY
TRBJ2-7 | TRBV27 | . | ASSSTGISYEQY
TRBJ2-7 | TRBV2 | TRBD2 | AGLAGGSYEQY
TRBJ2-1 | TRBV19 | TRBD2 | ASSRGSGGYNEQF
TRBJ2-3 | TRBV27 | . | ASSFVSTDTQY
TRBJ2-7 | TRBV29-1 | . | SVELGRSYEQY
TRBJ2-5 | TRBV7-3 | TRBD1 | ASSPAGTGLETQY
TRBJ2-7 | TRBV6-1 | . | ASSTETGPYEQY
TRBJ2-5 | TRBV7-9 | . | ASSLVGELQETQY
TRBJ1-2 | TRBV29-1 | . | SVLGTPHTYGYT
TRBJ1-1 | TRBV19 | . | ASSWAVESTTEAF
TRBJ2-7 | TRBV6-1 | . | ASSESLSYEQY
TRBJ2-1 | TRBV19 | . | ASRIPLLGPIYNEQF
TRBJ2-3 | TRBV19 | . | ASSNSGGTDTQY
TRBJ2-1 | TRBV5-4 | TRBD2 | ASSLTSGGTNNEQF
TRBJ1-1 | TRBV27 | TRBD1 | ASKDRVRTEAF
TRBJ1-4 | TRBV29-1 | TRBD1 | SVEGQGATNEKLF
TRBJ2-1 | TRBV7-8 | TRBD2 | ASSSPSGLYNEQF
TRBJ2-7 | TRBV7-6 | . | ASSSQGTSYEQY